This TCR beta chain stems from a study of T-cell memory formation after mild COVID-19. TCRdb re-derived calls from the 5' RACE reads in MiXCR, one entry per CDR3 protein. The profile covers 400,000 to 550,000 distinct CDR3 sequences, with 20% to 25% appearing a single time and under 15% taken by the ten largest. V lost 1 base and J lost 9, with 10 bases in between. This CDR3 is built from 13 residues. CDR1 is KGHDR and CDR2 is SFDVKD in the germline V gene. Input material: PBMCs or a T cell subset sorted from them (not recorded which). This receptor was obtained from an adult woman who had mild COVID-19 (a few samples of this study predate the infection). Cell type and time point are not known. The chain uses TRBV24-1 and TRBJ2-3; D remains ambiguous. The chain's CDR3 is CATSDFRTSTQYF. The CDR3 DNA sequence: TGTGCCACCAGTGATTTCCGAACTTCGACGCAGTATTTT.